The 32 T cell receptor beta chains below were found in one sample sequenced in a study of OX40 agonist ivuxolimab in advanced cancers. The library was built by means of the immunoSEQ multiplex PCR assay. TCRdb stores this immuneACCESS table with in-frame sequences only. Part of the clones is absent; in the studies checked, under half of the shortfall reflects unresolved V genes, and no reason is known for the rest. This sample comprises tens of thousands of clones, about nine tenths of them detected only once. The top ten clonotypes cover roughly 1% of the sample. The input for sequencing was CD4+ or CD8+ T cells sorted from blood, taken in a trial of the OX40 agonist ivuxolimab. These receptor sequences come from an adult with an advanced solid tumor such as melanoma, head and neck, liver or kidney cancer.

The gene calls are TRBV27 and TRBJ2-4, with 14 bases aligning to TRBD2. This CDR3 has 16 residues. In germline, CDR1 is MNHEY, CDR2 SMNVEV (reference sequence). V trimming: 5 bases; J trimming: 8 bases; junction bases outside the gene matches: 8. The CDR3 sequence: CASSPSTSGGADIQYF. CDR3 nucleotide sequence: TGTGCCAGCAGTCCGTCGACTAGCGGGGGGGCAGACATTCAGTACTTC.

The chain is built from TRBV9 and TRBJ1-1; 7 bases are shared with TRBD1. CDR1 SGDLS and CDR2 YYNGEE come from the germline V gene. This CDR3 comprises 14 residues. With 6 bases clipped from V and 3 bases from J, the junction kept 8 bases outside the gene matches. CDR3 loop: CASITGECDTEAFF. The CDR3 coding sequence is TGTGCCAGCATTACAGGGGAGTGTGACACTGAAGCTTTCTTT.

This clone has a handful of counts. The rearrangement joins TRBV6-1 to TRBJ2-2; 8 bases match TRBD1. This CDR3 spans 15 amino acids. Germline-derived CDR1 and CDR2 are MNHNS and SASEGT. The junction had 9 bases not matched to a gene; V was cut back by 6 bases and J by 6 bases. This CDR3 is CASRVDRVGAGELFF. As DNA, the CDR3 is TGTGCCAGCAGGGTGGACAGGGTTGGCGCCGGGGAGCTGTTTTTT.

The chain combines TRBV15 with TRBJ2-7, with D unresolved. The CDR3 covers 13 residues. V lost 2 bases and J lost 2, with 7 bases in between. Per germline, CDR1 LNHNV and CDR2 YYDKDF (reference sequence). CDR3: CATSRSTAYEQYF. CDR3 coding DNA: TGTGCCACCAGCAGATCAACAGCCTACGAGCAGTACTTC.

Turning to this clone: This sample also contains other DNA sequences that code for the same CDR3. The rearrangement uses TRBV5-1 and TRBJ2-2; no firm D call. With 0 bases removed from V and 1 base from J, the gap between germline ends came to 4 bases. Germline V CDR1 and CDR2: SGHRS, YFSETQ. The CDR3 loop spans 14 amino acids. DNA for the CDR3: TGCGCCAGCAGCTTGGGACAGAACACCGGGGAGCTGTTTTTT. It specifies CASSLGQNTGELFF.

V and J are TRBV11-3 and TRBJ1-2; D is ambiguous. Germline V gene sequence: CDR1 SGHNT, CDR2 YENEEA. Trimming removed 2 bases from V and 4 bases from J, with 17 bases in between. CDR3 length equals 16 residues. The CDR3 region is CASSLNALGIGYGYTF. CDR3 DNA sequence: TGTGCCAGCAGCTTAAATGCATTGGGGATCGGCTATGGCTACACCTTC.

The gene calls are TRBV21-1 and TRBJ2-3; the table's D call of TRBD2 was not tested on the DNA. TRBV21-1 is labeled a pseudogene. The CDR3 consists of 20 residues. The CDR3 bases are TGTGCCAGCAGCAAAGACCATAGTAGCGGGAGTCCAAACTACGGAAAGACGCAGTATTTT. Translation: CASSKDHSSGSPNYGKTQYF.

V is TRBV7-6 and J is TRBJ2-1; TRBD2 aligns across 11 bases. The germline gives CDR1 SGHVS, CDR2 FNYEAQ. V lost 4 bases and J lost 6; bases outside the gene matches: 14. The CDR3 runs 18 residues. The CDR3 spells CASSSGTSGLLGANEQFF. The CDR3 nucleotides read TGTGCCAGCAGCTCCGGGACTAGCGGACTTCTGGGGGCCAATGAGCAGTTCTTC.

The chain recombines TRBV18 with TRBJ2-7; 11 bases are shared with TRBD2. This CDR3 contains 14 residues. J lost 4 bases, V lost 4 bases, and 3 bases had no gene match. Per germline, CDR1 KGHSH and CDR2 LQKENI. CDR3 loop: CASSLGLAVYEQYF. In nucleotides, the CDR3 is TGTGCCAGCTCACTGGGACTAGCGGTTTACGAGCAGTACTTC.

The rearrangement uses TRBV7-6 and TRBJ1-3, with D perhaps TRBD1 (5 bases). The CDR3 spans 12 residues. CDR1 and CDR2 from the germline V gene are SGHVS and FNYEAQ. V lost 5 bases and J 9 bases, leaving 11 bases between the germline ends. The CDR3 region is CASSPLGGTIYF. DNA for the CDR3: TGTGCCAGCAGCCCACTTGGGGGCACCATATATTTT.

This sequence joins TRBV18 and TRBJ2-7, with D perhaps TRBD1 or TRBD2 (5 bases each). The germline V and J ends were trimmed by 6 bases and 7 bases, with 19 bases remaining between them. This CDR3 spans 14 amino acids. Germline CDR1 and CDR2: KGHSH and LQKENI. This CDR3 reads CASSPGTGEGEQYF. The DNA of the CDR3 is TGTGCCAGCTCGCCCGGGACGGGCGAGGGTGAGCAGTACTTC.

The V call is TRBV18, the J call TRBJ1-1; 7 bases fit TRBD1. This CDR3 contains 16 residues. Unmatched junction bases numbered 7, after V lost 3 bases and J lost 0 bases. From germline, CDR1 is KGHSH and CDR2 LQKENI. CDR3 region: CASSPTTGIMNTEAFF. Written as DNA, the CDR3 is TGTGCCAGCTCACCGACGACAGGGATCATGAACACTGAAGCTTTCTTT.

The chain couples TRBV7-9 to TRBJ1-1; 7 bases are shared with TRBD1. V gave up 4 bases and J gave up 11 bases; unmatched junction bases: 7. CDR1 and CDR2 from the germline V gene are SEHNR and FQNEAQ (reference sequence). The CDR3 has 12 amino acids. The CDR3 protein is CASSSSGTEAFF. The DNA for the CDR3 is TGTGCCAGCAGCTCATCCGGGACAGAGGCTTTCTTT.

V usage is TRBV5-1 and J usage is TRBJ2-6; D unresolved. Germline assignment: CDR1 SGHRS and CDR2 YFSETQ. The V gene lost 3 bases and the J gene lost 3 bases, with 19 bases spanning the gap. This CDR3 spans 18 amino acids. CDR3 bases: TGCGCCAGCAGCTCCGATCCCGTAGACAAGAGTGGGGCCAACGTCCTGACTTTC. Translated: CASSSDPVDKSGANVLTF.

The CDR3 DNA follows: TGCGCCAGCAGTCAATCGCCCTTAGTCTATGGCTACACCTTC. Amino acids: CASSQSPLVYGYTF. The chain joins TRBV23-1 to TRBJ1-2; D is undetermined. TRBV23-1 is treated as an ORF (open reading frame) with a function not yet certain. The CDR3 has 14 amino acids. Trimming took off 0 bases at V and 4 bases at J, with 9 bases between the two ends.

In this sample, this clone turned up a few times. CDR3 in DNA: TGTGCCAGCAGCTTATTTTCGGGACACCTCACAGATACGCAGTATTTT. Translating it yields CASSLFSGHLTDTQYF. The V gene is TRBV5-8, the J gene TRBJ2-3; a possible D gene is TRBD1 (6 bases). The CDR3 spans 16 residues. V was trimmed by 2 bases and J by 2 bases, leaving 15 bases between them. The germline V gene has CDR1 SGHTS and CDR2 YDEGEE.

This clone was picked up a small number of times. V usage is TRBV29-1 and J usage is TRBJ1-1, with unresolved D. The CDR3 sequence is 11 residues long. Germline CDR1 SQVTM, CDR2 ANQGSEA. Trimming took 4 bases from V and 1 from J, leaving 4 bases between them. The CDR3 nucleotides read TGCAGCGTTGGCCGGAACACTGAAGCTTTCTTT. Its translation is CSVGRNTEAFF.

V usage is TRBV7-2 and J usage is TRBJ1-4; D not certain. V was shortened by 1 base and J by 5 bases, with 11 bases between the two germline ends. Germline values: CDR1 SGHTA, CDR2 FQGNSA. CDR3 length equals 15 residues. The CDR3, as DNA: TGTGCCAGCAGCTTAGGGGTCGGAGAAAATGAAAAACTGTTTTTT. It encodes CASSLGVGENEKLFF.

The CDR3: CASSLGGAPDTQYF. CDR3 in DNA: TGTGCCAGCAGCTTAGGGGGGGCCCCAGATACGCAGTATTTT. The chain combines TRBV7-2 with TRBJ2-3, with D perhaps TRBD1 or TRBD2 (6 bases each). Germline assignment: CDR1 SGHTA and CDR2 FQGNSA. This CDR3 is 14 amino acids long. V lost 1 base and J lost 4, with 9 bases in between. The variable domain in full, completed from reference TRBV7-2 and TRBJ2-3, reads GAGVSQSPSNKVTEKGKDVELRCDPISGHTALYWYRQSLGQGLEFLIYFQGNSAPDKSGLPSDRFSAERTGGSVSTLTIQRTQQEDSAVYLCASSLGGAPDTQYFGPGTRLTVL.

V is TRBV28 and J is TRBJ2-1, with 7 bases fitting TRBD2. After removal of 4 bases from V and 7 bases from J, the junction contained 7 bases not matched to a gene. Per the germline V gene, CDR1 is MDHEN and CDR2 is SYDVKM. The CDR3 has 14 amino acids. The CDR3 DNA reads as TGTGCCAGCAGTTGGGGGGGATCGGTGAATGAGCAGTTCTTC. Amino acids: CASSWGGSVNEQFF.

This chain's CDR3 is CAIGDRGDQPQHF. For the CDR3, the DNA is TGTGCCATCGGGGACAGGGGGGATCAGCCCCAGCATTTT. This rearrangement joins TRBV10-3 to TRBJ1-5, with TRBD1 matching over 11 bases. Germline CDR1 reads ENHRY; CDR2 reads SYGVKD. CDR3 length: 13 residues. Trimming cost V 8 bases and J 5 bases; bases outside gene matches: 2.

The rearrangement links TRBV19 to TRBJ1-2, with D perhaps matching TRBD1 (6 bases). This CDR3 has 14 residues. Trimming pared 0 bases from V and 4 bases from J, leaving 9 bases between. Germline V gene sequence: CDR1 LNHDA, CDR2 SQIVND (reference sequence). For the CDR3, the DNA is TGTGCCAGTAGTATAGAGGGGGGCCTCTATGGCTACACCTTC. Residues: CASSIEGGLYGYTF.

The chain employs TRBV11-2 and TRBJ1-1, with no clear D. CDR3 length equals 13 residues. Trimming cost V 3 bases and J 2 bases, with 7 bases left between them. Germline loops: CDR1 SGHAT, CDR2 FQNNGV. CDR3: CASSFWTNTEAFF. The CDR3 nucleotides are TGTGCCAGCAGCTTTTGGACCAACACTGAAGCTTTCTTT.

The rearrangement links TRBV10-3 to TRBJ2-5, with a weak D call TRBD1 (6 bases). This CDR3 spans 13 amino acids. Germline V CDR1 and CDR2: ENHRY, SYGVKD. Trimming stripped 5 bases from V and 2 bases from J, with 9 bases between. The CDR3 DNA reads TGTGCCATCAGTACCGGACAGCAAGAGACCCAGTACTTC. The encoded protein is CAISTGQQETQYF.

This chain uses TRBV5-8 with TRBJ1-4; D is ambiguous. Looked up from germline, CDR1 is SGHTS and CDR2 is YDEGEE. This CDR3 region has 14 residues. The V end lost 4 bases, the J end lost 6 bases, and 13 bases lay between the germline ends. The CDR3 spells CASSRRVEDEKLFF. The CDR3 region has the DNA TGTGCCAGCAGCCGGCGGGTCGAGGATGAAAAACTGTTTTTT.

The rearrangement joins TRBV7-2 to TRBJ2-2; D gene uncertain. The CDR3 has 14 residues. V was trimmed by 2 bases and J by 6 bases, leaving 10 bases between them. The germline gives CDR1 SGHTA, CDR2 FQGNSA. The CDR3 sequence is CASSLFTGSGELFF. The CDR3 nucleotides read TGTGCCAGCAGCTTATTTACGGGTTCCGGGGAGCTGTTTTTT.

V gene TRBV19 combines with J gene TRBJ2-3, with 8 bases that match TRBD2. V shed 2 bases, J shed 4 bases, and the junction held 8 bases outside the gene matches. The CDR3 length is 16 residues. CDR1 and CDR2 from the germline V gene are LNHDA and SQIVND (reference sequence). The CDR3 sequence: CASSIISGKISDTQYF. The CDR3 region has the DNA TGTGCCAGTAGTATAATTAGCGGGAAAATTTCAGATACGCAGTATTTT.

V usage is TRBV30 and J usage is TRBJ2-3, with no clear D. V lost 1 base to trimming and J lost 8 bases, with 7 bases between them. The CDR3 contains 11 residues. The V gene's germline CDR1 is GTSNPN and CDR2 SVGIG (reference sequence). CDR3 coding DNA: TGTGCCTGGAGTGAGGGTTTTACGCAGTATTTT. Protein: CAWSEGFTQYF.

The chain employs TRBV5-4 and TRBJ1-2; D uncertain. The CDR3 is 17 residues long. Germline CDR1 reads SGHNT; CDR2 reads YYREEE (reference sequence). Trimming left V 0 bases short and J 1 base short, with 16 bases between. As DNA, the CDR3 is TGTGCCAGCAGCTTGGGAGGGAGGAGCCAATTTAACTATGGCTACACCTTC. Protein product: CASSLGGRSQFNYGYTF. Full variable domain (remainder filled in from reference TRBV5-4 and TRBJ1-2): ETGVTQSPTHLIKTRGQQVTLRCSSQSGHNTVSWYQQALGQGPQFIFQYYREEENGRGNFPPRFSGLQFPNYSSELNVNALELDDSALYLCASSLGGRSQFNYGYTFGSGTRLTVV.

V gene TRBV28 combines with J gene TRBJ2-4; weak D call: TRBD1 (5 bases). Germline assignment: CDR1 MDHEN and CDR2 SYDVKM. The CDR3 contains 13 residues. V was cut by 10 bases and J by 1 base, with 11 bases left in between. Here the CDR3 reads CATLGVAKNIQYF. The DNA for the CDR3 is TGTGCCACCTTAGGGGTGGCCAAAAACATTCAGTACTTC.

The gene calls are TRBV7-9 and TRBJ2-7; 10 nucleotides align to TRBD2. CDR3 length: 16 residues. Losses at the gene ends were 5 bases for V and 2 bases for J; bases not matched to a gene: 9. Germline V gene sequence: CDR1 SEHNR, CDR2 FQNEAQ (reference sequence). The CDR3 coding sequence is TGTGCCAGCAGCCCTTTAGCGGGAGGCTCCCCCTACGAGCAGTACTTC. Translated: CASSPLAGGSPYEQYF.

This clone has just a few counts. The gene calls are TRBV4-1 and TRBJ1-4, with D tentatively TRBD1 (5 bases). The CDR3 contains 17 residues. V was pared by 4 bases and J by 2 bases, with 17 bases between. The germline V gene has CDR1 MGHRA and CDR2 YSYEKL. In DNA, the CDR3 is TGCGCCAGCAGCCCACGGGGCAGGGCCGCGACTAATGAAAAACTGTTTTTT. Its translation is CASSPRGRAATNEKLFF.